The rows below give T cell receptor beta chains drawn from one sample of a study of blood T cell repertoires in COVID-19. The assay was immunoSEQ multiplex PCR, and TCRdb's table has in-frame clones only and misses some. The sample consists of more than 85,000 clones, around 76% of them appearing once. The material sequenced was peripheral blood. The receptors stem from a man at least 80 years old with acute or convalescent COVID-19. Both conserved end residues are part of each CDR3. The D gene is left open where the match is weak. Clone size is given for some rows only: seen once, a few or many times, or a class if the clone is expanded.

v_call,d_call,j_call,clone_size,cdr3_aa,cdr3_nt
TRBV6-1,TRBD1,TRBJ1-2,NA,CASSEEQGSGYTF,TGTGCCAGCAGTGAAGAACAGGGGAGCGGCTACACCTTC
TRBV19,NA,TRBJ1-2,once,CASSKEEDYGYTF,TGTGCCAGTAGTAAGGAGGAGGATTATGGCTACACCTTC
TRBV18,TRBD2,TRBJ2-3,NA,CASPPGTSGVRRTDTQYF,TGTGCCAGCCCCCCCGGGACTAGCGGGGTTCGCCGCACAGATACGCAGTATTTT
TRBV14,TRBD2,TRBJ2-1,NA,CASSLRGSGSLRSYNEQFF,TGTGCCAGCAGCCTCCGTGGTAGCGGGAGCCTCCGTTCCTACAATGAGCAGTTCTTC
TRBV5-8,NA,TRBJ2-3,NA,CASSLNSYTDTQYF,TGTGCCAGCAGCTTAAACAGTTACACAGATACGCAGTATTTT
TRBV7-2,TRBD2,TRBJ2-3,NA,CASSPARGAAGTQYF,TGTGCCAGCAGCCCTGCGCGGGGGGCCGCCGGTACGCAGTATTTT
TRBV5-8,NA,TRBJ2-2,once,CASSFRVTGELFF,TGTGCCAGCAGCTTCAGGGTCACCGGGGAGCTGTTTTTT
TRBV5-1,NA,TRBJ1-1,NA,CASRGLGGGTEAFF,TGCGCCAGCAGGGGGCTGGGGGGAGGCACTGAAGCTTTCTTT
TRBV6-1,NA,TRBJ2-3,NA,CASCEGAADTQYF,TGTGCCAGCTGTGAAGGGGCAGCAGATACGCAGTATTTT
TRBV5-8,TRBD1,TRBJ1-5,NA,CASSRGQGNSNQPQHF,TGTGCCAGCAGCAGGGGACAGGGGAATAGCAATCAGCCCCAGCATTTT
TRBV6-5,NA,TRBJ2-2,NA,CASSPPPGELFF,TGTGCCAGCAGTCCTCCCCCGGGGGAGCTGTTTTTT
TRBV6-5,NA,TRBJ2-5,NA,CASSPRAAEETQYF,TGTGCCAGCAGCCCACGAGCTGCCGAAGAGACCCAGTACTTC
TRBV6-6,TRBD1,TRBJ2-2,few,CASTPGQGRTGELFF,TGTGCCAGCACCCCGGGACAGGGTCGCACCGGGGAGCTGTTTTTT
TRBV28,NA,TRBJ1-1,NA,CASSSSRDTEAFF,TGTGCCAGCAGTTCCTCCAGGGACACTGAAGCTTTCTTT
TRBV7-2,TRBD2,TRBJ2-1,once,CASSLLTGAAGVF,TGTGCCAGCAGCTTATTAACCGGCGCTGCGGGGGTCTTC
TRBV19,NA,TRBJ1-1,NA,CASSISRGGTEAFF,TGTGCCAGTAGTATCTCTAGGGGGGGAACTGAAGCTTTCTTT
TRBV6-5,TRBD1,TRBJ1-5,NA,CASSLTRDSNQPQHF,TGTGCCAGCAGCTTGACCCGGGACAGTAATCAGCCCCAGCATTTT
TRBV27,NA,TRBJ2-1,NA,CASSDPRLPRENEQFF,TGTGCCAGCAGTGATCCCCGGTTACCCCGGGAAAATGAGCAGTTCTTC
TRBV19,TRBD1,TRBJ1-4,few,CASSTTGVGKDLFF,TGTGCCAGTAGTACCACAGGGGTCGGAAAAGATCTGTTTTTT
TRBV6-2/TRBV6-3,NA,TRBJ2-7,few,CASSSPMREQYF,TGTGCCAGCAGTTCCCCCATGCGGGAGCAGTACTTC
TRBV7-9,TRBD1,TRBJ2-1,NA,CASSLAVTGTGVDNEQFF,TGTGCCAGCAGCTTAGCGGTTACCGGGACAGGGGTCGACAATGAGCAGTTCTTC
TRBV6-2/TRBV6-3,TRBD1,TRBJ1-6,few,CASSRDTGASPLHF,TGTGCCAGCAGCCGGGATACAGGGGCTTCACCCCTCCACTTT
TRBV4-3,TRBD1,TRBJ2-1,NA,CASSHGTGDLGEQFF,TGCGCCAGCAGCCACGGGACAGGGGACCTGGGTGAGCAGTTCTTC